The clone carrying this T cell receptor beta chain was observed a handful of times. Its antigen is as yet unknown. This sample is drawn from a study of blood T cells in healthy people across ages. Study-level points and caveats: Estimates of diversity drawn from one million T cells were considered underestimates. Whereas aged donors had fewer naive CD4+ cells, long-lived donors had more of them and higher diversity.

Germline CDR1 is SQVTM and CDR2 is ANQGSEA. The germline V and J ends were trimmed by 0 bases and 6 bases, with 8 bases remaining between them. The length of the CDR3 is 13 residues. The use of a sample-barcoded 5' primer and a J-beta primer mix characterized a second PCR of about 6 to 12 cycles. The study obtained at least 3 million CDR3-containing paired-end reads from every sample. MiXCR was run by TCRdb on the 5' RACE reads, yielding one entry per CDR3 protein. The sample lists 850,000 to 1,100,000 distinct CDR3 sequences, under 40% occurring once. The source is a man aged 18 to 35 in good health. The chain is built from TRBV29-1 and TRBJ2-2, with D unresolved. Source material: blood. CDR3 residues: CSVEDVPSGELFF. CDR3 sequence (DNA): TGCAGCGTTGAAGATGTCCCGTCCGGGGAGCTGTTTTTT.